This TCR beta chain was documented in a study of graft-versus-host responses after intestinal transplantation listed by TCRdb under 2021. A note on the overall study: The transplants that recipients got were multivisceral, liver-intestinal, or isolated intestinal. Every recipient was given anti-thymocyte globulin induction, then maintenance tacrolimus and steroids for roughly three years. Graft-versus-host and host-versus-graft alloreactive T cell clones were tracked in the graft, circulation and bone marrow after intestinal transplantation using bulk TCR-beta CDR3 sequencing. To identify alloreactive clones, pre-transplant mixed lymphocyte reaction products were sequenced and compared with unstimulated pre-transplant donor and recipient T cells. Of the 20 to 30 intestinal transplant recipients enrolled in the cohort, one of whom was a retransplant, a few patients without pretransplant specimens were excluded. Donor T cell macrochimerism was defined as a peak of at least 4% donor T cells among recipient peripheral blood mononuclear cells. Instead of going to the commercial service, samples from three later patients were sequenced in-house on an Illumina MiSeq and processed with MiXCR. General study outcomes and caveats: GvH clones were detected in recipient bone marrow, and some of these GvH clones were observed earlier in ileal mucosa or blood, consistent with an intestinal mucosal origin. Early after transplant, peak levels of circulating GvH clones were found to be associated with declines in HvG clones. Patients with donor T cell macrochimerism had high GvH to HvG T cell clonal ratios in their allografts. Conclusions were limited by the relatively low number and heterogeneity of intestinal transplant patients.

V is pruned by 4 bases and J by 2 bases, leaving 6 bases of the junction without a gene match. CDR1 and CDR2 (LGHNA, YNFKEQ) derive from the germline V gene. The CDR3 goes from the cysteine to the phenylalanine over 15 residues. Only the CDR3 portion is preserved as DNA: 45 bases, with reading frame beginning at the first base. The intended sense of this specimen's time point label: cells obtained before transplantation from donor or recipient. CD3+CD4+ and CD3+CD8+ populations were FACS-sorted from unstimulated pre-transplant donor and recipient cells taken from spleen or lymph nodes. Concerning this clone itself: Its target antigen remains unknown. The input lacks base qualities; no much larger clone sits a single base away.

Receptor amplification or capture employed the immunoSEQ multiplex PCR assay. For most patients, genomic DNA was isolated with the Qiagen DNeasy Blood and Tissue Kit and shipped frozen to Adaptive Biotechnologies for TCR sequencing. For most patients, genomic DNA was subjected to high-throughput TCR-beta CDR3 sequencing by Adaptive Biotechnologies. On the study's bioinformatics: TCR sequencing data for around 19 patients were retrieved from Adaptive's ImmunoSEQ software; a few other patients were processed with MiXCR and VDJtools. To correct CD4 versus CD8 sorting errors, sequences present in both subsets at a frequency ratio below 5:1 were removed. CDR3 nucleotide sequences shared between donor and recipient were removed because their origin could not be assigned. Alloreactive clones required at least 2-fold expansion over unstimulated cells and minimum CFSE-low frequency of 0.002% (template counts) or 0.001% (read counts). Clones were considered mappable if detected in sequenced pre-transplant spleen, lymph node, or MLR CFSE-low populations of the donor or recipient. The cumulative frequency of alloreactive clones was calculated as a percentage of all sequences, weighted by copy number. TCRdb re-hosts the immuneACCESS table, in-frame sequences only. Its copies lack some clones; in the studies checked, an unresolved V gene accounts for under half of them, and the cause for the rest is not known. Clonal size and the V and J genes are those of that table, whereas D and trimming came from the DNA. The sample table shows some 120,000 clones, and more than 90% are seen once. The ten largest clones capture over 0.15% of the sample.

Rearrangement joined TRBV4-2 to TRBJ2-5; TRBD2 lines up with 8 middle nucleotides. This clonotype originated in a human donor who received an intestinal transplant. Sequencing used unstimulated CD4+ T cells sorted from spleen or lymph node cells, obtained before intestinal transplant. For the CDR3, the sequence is CASSPRGALQETQYF. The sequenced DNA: TGTGCCAGCAGCCCGCGGGGGGCACTGCAAGAGACCCAGTACTTC.